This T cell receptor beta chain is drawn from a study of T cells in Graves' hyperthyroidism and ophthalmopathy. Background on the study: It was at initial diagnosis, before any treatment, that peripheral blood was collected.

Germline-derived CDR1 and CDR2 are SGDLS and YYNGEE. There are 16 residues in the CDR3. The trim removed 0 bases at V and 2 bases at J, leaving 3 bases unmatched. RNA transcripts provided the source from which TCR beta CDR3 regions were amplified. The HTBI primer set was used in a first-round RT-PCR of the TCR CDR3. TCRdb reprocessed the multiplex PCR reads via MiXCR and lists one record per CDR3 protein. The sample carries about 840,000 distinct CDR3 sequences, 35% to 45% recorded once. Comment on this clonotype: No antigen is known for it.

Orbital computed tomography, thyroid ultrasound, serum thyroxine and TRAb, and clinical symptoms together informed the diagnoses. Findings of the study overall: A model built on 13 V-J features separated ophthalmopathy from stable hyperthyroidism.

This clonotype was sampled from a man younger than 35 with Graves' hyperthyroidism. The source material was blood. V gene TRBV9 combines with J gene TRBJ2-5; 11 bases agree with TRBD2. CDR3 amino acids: CASSVETSGRQETQYF. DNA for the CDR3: TGTGCCAGCAGCGTAGAAACTAGCGGGAGACAAGAGACCCAGTACTTC.